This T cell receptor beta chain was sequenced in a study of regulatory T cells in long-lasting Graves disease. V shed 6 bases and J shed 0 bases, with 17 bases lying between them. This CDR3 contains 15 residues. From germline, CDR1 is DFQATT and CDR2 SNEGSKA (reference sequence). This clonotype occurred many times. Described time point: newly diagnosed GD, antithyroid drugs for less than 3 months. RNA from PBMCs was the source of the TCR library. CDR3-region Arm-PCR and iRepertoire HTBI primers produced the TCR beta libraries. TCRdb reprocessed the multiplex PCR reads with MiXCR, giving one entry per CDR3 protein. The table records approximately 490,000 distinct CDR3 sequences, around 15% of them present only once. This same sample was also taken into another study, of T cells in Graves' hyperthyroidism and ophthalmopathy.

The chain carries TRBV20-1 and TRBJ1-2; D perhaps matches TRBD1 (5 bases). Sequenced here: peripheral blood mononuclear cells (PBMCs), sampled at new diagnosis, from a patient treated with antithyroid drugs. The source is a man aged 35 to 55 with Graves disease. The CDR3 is CSARDGRKANYGYTF. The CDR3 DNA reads TGCAGTGCACGGGACGGGAGAAAAGCTAACTATGGCTACACCTTC.